The clone carrying this T cell receptor beta chain was observed a single time. This entry belongs to a study of blood T cell repertoires in COVID-19. Overall study context: Acute and convalescent COVID-19 specimens originated in the United States, Italy and Spain.

Profiled with immunoSEQ multiplex PCR; TCRdb holds only in-frame clones, not every one. Among roughly 520,000 clones listed, over 75% were seen once. This CDR3 region has 15 residues. V lost 6 bases to trimming and J lost 5 bases; unmatched junction nucleotides: 4. Germline CDR1 is SNHLY and CDR2 is FYNNEI. Resolution of symptoms, clearance, or two negative PCRs was present in recovered Cohort 3 donors. The receptor comes from a woman in her thirties or forties who had recovered from COVID-19. V gene TRBV2 combines with J gene TRBJ2-3, with 14 bases lining up with TRBD2. Sequenced material: PBMCs or T cells enriched from blood (not recorded which). CDR3 sequence reads: CASRPGLAGVDTQYF. CDR3 in DNA: TGTGCCAGCAGACCGGGACTAGCGGGAGTAGATACGCAGTATTTT.